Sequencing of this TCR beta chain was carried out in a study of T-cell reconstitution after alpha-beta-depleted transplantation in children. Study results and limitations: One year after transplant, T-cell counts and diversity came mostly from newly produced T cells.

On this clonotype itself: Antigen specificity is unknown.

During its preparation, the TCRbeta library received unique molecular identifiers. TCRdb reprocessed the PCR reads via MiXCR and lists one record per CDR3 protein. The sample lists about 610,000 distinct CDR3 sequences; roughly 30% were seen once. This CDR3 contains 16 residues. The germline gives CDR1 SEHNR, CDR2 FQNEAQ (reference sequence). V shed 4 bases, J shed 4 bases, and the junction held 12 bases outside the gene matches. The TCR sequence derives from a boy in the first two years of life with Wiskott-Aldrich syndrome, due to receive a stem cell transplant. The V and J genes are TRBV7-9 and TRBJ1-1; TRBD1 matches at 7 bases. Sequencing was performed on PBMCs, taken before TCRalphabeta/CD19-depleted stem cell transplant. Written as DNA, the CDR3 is TGTGCCAGCAGCTCCTCCTGGGGACAGCTGGCCACTGAAGCTTTCTTT. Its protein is CASSSSWGQLATEAFF.